These T cell receptor beta chains were read from a single sample in a study of T cell repertoires in cytomegalovirus infection. These receptors' antigens are unknown. TCRdb reprocessed the reads with MiXCR, giving one entry per CDR3 protein. In the table there are about 360,000 distinct CDR3 sequences, roughly 34% of which are singletons. This sample comprised cultured PBMCs, obtained from culture after CMV antigen stimulation. The source of these receptors is a human donor in good health (CMV status not recorded). Some clones in this sample may be carry-over from other donors' samples. Both conserved end residues are part of each CDR3. The order of the fields is clone size, J gene, V gene, D gene, CDR3 DNA, CDR3 protein. D genes are given only for firm matches. Clone size appears in some rows only: once, few, many, or a class for an expanded clone.

abundance: few
j_gene: TRBJ2-7
v_gene: TRBV7-9
d_gene: TRBD2
CDR3nt: TGTGCCAGCAGCCCCGGACTAGCGGTTATCTACGAGCAGTACTTC
CDR3aa: CASSPGLAVIYEQYF

abundance: -
j_gene: TRBJ2-6
v_gene: TRBV6-2/TRBV6-3
d_gene: -
CDR3nt: TGTGCCAGCCTGGTTGGAATTTCTGGGGCCAACGTCCTGACTTTC
CDR3aa: CASLVGISGANVLTF

abundance: many
j_gene: TRBJ2-1
v_gene: TRBV7-2
d_gene: TRBD2
CDR3nt: TGTGCCAGCCCTAGCGGTGGCCGCCGTGGGAATGAGCAGTTCTTC
CDR3aa: CASPSGGRRGNEQFF

abundance: -
j_gene: TRBJ1-2
v_gene: TRBV7-2
d_gene: -
CDR3nt: TGTGCCAGCAGCTTAGACCCGGGGCCAGGAAGTGGCTACACCTTC
CDR3aa: CASSLDPGPGSGYTF

abundance: few
j_gene: TRBJ1-3
v_gene: TRBV27
d_gene: TRBD1
CDR3nt: TGTGCCAGCAGTTTAGATCCAGGGGGCGGAGGAAACACCATATATTTT
CDR3aa: CASSLDPGGGGNTIYF

abundance: few
j_gene: TRBJ2-1
v_gene: TRBV20-1
d_gene: TRBD2
CDR3nt: TGCAGTGCTACCCCTTCGGGGAGGGCCCATAATGAGCAGTTCTTC
CDR3aa: CSATPSGRAHNEQFF

abundance: many
j_gene: TRBJ2-7
v_gene: TRBV11-2
d_gene: TRBD2
CDR3nt: TGTGCCAGCAGCCCTCCCGGACTAGCGGGCCCGGGCCGCTCCTACGAGCAGTACTTC
CDR3aa: CASSPPGLAGPGRSYEQYF

abundance: -
j_gene: TRBJ2-1
v_gene: TRBV7-9
d_gene: TRBD2
CDR3nt: TGTGCCAGCAGCTTAACTACTAGCGGGAGTTCGAGCGACAATGAGCAGTTCTTC
CDR3aa: CASSLTTSGSSSDNEQFF

abundance: -
j_gene: TRBJ2-3
v_gene: TRBV6-1
d_gene: -
CDR3nt: TGTGCCAGCAGTGATCAAACAGGGTACGATACGCAGTATTTT
CDR3aa: CASSDQTGYDTQYF

abundance: once
j_gene: TRBJ1-2
v_gene: TRBV6-6
d_gene: TRBD1
CDR3nt: TGTGCCAGCAGCCGCCCGGACAGGGTTTACTACACCTTC
CDR3aa: CASSRPDRVYYTF

abundance: -
j_gene: TRBJ1-2
v_gene: TRBV19
d_gene: -
CDR3nt: TGTGCCAGTAGTATAGACCGCGGCTATGGCTACACCTTC
CDR3aa: CASSIDRGYGYTF

abundance: once
j_gene: TRBJ2-1
v_gene: TRBV7-2
d_gene: -
CDR3nt: TGTGCCAAAATGGTAAGCTCCTACAATGAGCAGTTCTTC
CDR3aa: CAKMVSSYNEQFF

abundance: few
j_gene: TRBJ2-2
v_gene: TRBV7-2
d_gene: -
CDR3nt: TGTGCCAGCAGCTCAGCACAAGGGACCGGGGAGCTGTTTTTT
CDR3aa: CASSSAQGTGELFF

abundance: many
j_gene: TRBJ1-1
v_gene: TRBV7-2
d_gene: -
CDR3nt: TGTGCCAGCAGCCCAAGCATCCCGCCAGACACTGAAGCTTTCTTT
CDR3aa: CASSPSIPPDTEAFF

abundance: many
j_gene: TRBJ1-6
v_gene: TRBV7-2
d_gene: TRBD1
CDR3nt: TGTGCCAGCAGCTCCCCAGACAGGGAAGATTCACCCCTCCACTTT
CDR3aa: CASSSPDREDSPLHF

abundance: once
j_gene: TRBJ1-6
v_gene: TRBV4-3
d_gene: TRBD1
CDR3nt: TGCGCCAGCAGCCAAGGACAGGGGTACTCACCCCTCCACTTT
CDR3aa: CASSQGQGYSPLHF

abundance: -
j_gene: TRBJ2-7
v_gene: TRBV7-6
d_gene: -
CDR3nt: TGTGCCAGCAGCCTAGGACCTCCCAGCTCCTACGAGCAGTACTTC
CDR3aa: CASSLGPPSSYEQYF

abundance: -
j_gene: TRBJ2-5
v_gene: TRBV6-5
d_gene: -
CDR3nt: TGTGCCAGCAGTTACTGGCAGGGGCGCCGGGAGACCCAGTACTTC
CDR3aa: CASSYWQGRRETQYF

abundance: -
j_gene: TRBJ1-2
v_gene: TRBV6-2/TRBV6-3
d_gene: -
CDR3nt: TGTGCCAGCAGTTACTCCCCAGGCAATAACTATGGCTACACCTTC
CDR3aa: CASSYSPGNNYGYTF

abundance: few
j_gene: TRBJ2-2
v_gene: TRBV7-2
d_gene: -
CDR3nt: TGTGCCAGCAAAAGCGGCGTTAACACCGGGGAGCTGTTTTTT
CDR3aa: CASKSGVNTGELFF

abundance: -
j_gene: TRBJ2-2
v_gene: TRBV24-1
d_gene: -
CDR3nt: TGTGCCACCAGTGGGGCCGGGGAGCTGTTTTTT
CDR3aa: CATSGAGELFF

abundance: -
j_gene: TRBJ2-7
v_gene: TRBV12-3/TRBV12-4
d_gene: TRBD1
CDR3nt: TGTGCCAGCAGCCGGGGACAGCCAGCCTACGAGCAGTACTTC
CDR3aa: CASSRGQPAYEQYF

abundance: -
j_gene: TRBJ1-2
v_gene: TRBV30
d_gene: -
CDR3nt: TGTGCCTGGAGTGTACTTTTGGGCAGGGGAGACTATGGCTACACCTTC
CDR3aa: CAWSVLLGRGDYGYTF

abundance: -
j_gene: TRBJ2-5
v_gene: TRBV7-6
d_gene: -
CDR3nt: TGTGCCAGCAGCTTAATGCCGGACAGCCAAGAGACCCAGTACTTC
CDR3aa: CASSLMPDSQETQYF

abundance: few
j_gene: TRBJ2-1
v_gene: TRBV4-1
d_gene: -
CDR3nt: TGCGCCAGCAGCCAAGAGATCCAGCGGTACTACAATGAGCAGTTCTTC
CDR3aa: CASSQEIQRYYNEQFF

abundance: -
j_gene: TRBJ2-1
v_gene: TRBV6-2/TRBV6-3
d_gene: TRBD2
CDR3nt: TGTGCCAGCAGTCGGGAGGGCCTCGGCAATGAGCAGTTCTTC
CDR3aa: CASSREGLGNEQFF

abundance: -
j_gene: TRBJ2-7
v_gene: TRBV6-5
d_gene: -
CDR3nt: TGTGCCAGCAGTTACGTAGGCGCCGAGCAGTACTTC
CDR3aa: CASSYVGAEQYF

abundance: -
j_gene: TRBJ2-1
v_gene: TRBV7-2
d_gene: TRBD2
CDR3nt: TGTGCCAGCACCGAGACGGGAGGGCCGTCTGACAATGAGCAGTTCTTC
CDR3aa: CASTETGGPSDNEQFF

abundance: few
j_gene: TRBJ2-5
v_gene: TRBV15
d_gene: -
CDR3nt: TGTGCCACCAGCAGAGCGGGACTTAGGGAGACCCAGTACTTC
CDR3aa: CATSRAGLRETQYF

abundance: -
j_gene: TRBJ2-5
v_gene: TRBV12-5
d_gene: -
CDR3nt: TGTGCTAGTGGTTTGTCAGAGTGGACCCAGTACTTC
CDR3aa: CASGLSEWTQYF

abundance: -
j_gene: TRBJ2-2
v_gene: TRBV15
d_gene: -
CDR3nt: TGTGCCACCAGCAGAGATCTTGCGGGGGCGTCCACCGGGGAGCTGTTTTTT
CDR3aa: CATSRDLAGASTGELFF

abundance: -
j_gene: TRBJ1-5
v_gene: TRBV6-2/TRBV6-3
d_gene: TRBD1
CDR3nt: TGTGCCAGCAGTCCCAGGGGGGGATCGGGCAATCAGCCCCAGCATTTT
CDR3aa: CASSPRGGSGNQPQHF

abundance: -
j_gene: TRBJ1-4
v_gene: TRBV6-8
d_gene: TRBD1
CDR3nt: TGTGCCAGCAGTTACTCGCAGGGGGCAGGGGGAAAACTGTTTTTT
CDR3aa: CASSYSQGAGGKLFF

abundance: few
j_gene: TRBJ2-3
v_gene: TRBV5-1
d_gene: -
CDR3nt: TGCGCCAGCAGCTTGGTGATCTCCACAGATACGCAGTATTTT
CDR3aa: CASSLVISTDTQYF

abundance: -
j_gene: TRBJ2-1
v_gene: TRBV12-3/TRBV12-4
d_gene: -
CDR3nt: TGTGCCAGCAGTCCGGGACGTTACAATGAGCAGTTCTTC
CDR3aa: CASSPGRYNEQFF

abundance: many
j_gene: TRBJ2-3
v_gene: TRBV7-2
d_gene: -
CDR3nt: TGTGCCAGCAGCTTTGTCAGCGGACCCACAGATACGCAGTATTTT
CDR3aa: CASSFVSGPTDTQYF

abundance: many
j_gene: TRBJ1-1
v_gene: TRBV19
d_gene: -
CDR3nt: TGTGCCAGTAGTCTACGTGTGGGCACTGAAGCTTTCTTT
CDR3aa: CASSLRVGTEAFF

abundance: many
j_gene: TRBJ2-1
v_gene: TRBV7-2
d_gene: -
CDR3nt: TGTGCCAGCAGCTTAGCGTGGGAGAATGAGCAGTTCTTC
CDR3aa: CASSLAWENEQFF

abundance: -
j_gene: TRBJ1-1
v_gene: TRBV4-2
d_gene: -
CDR3nt: TGTGCCAGCAGCCAGGGACGAGGGGCGCTTATTGAAGCTTTCTTT
CDR3aa: CASSQGRGALIEAFF

abundance: -
j_gene: TRBJ1-2
v_gene: TRBV12-3/TRBV12-4
d_gene: -
CDR3nt: TGTGCCAGCAGGCGGGGGCTGGGCTACACCTTC
CDR3aa: CASRRGLGYTF

abundance: few
j_gene: TRBJ2-1
v_gene: TRBV11-2
d_gene: -
CDR3nt: TGTGCCAGCAGCTTAGATCGGGCGGGATACAATGAGCAGTTCTTC
CDR3aa: CASSLDRAGYNEQFF